Listed below are T cell receptor beta chains from one sample, sequenced in a study of regulatory T cells in long-lasting Graves disease. MiXCR was run by TCRdb on the multiplex PCR reads, yielding one entry per CDR3 protein. The sample holds almost 350,000 distinct CDR3 sequences, about 20% seen once. Sequencing was performed on peripheral blood mononuclear cells (PBMCs), taken when the disease was refractory, from a patient treated with antithyroid drugs. The receptors shown here come from a female donor with Graves disease. Both conserved end residues are part of each CDR3. A D gene is named only where the DNA matches it firmly. A row's size may be missing; if present it is once, few, many or a size class.

-,many,TRBV5-6,TRBJ2-5,TGTGCCAGCAGCGATCGAGAGACCCAGTACTTC,CASSDRETQYF
-,-,TRBV4-1,TRBJ2-3,TGCGCCAGCAGCCAAGATTCAACCTTCAAAGCTAGCACAGATACGCAGTATTTT,CASSQDSTFKASTDTQYF
-,few,TRBV7-2,TRBJ2-1,TGTGCCAGCAGCTTGATCTCCAATGAGCAGTTCTTC,CASSLISNEQFF
-,few,TRBV20-1,TRBJ2-7,TGCAGTGCTAGGTACACCAGGCGTGGGCAGTACTTC,CSARYTRRGQYF
-,-,TRBV5-1,TRBJ2-6,TGCGCCAGCACCTCAGGACAGCCCTCTGGGGCCAACGTCCTGACTTTC,CASTSGQPSGANVLTF
-,once,TRBV29-1,TRBJ1-5,TGCAGCGTAGTAGCCGGGCCTAGAGAGCCCCAGCATTTT,CSVVAGPREPQHF
TRBD1,many,TRBV19,TRBJ1-4,TGTGCCAGTAGTACCCCTTTACGACAGGGGGCGGCTAATGAAAAACTGTTTTTT,CASSTPLRQGAANEKLFF
TRBD1,many,TRBV5-1,TRBJ1-1,TGCGCCAGCAGCTTCGGACAGGGAAGGAGCACTGAAGCTTTCTTT,CASSFGQGRSTEAFF
-,-,TRBV11-2,TRBJ2-1,TGTGCCAGCAGCTTAGCTGGTCCGTTAAGTGAGCAGTTCTTC,CASSLAGPLSEQFF
-,-,TRBV7-9,TRBJ2-3,TGTGCCAGCAGCCCAGGCCCCCTCACAGATACGCAGTATTTT,CASSPGPLTDTQYF
-,many,TRBV29-1,TRBJ1-1,TGCAGCGTTAGGGTACAGAACACTGAAGCTTTCTTT,CSVRVQNTEAFF
-,-,TRBV12-5,TRBJ2-7,TGTGCTAGTGGTTTGCTCAGGACCCAGAAGCCCTACGAGCAGTACTTC,CASGLLRTQKPYEQYF
-,-,TRBV9,TRBJ2-3,TGTGCCAGCAGCCCCGGGACTTCCCCCAGCACAGATACGCAGTATTTT,CASSPGTSPSTDTQYF
-,many,TRBV2,TRBJ1-5,TGTGCCAGCAGTGATTGGGCAGGGTTCGGTAATCAGCCCCAGCATTTT,CASSDWAGFGNQPQHF
-,-,TRBV9,TRBJ2-1,TGTGCCAGCAGCGTAGATCTTGAGGGTAATGAGCAGTTCTTC,CASSVDLEGNEQFF
TRBD1,many,TRBV29-1,TRBJ2-7,TGCAGCGCCATGGGACAGGGCCGCTACGAGCAGTACTTC,CSAMGQGRYEQYF
-,many,TRBV6-1,TRBJ2-6,TGTGCCAGCAGTGATCGACACCTCTCTGGGGCCAACGTCCTGACTTTC,CASSDRHLSGANVLTF
TRBD2,many,TRBV7-7,TRBJ2-7,TGTGCTAGCAGCTTAAGTAGCGGGGTCTACGAGCAGTACTTC,CASSLSSGVYEQYF
TRBD2,few,TRBV28,TRBJ2-1,TGTGCCAGCAGTTTAGGCTTCGGGGGGACTAGCGTCTATGAGCAGTTCTTC,CASSLGFGGTSVYEQFF
-,many,TRBV12-3/TRBV12-4,TRBJ2-7,TGTGCCAGCAGTCGGACACAGGGATACGAGCAGTACTTC,CASSRTQGYEQYF
-,many,TRBV6-1,TRBJ2-7,TGTGCCAGCAGTCCGTCGGACATAGAGCAGTACTTC,CASSPSDIEQYF
-,few,TRBV3-1,TRBJ2-7,TGTGCCAGCAGCCAAGATCTCTACTACGAGCAGTACTTC,CASSQDLYYEQYF
TRBD1,-,TRBV20-1,TRBJ1-5,TGCAGTGCTAGGAAGGGACAGGGATATCAGCCCCAGCATTTT,CSARKGQGYQPQHF
TRBD1,few,TRBV27,TRBJ1-6,TGTGCCAGCAGTTTATGGGACAGGGTTGTCCATAATTCACCCCTCCACTTT,CASSLWDRVVHNSPLHF
TRBD1,once,TRBV20-1,TRBJ2-7,TGCAGTGCTAGATCGGGACAGGACACGTACGAGCAGTACTTC,CSARSGQDTYEQYF
TRBD1,many,TRBV7-2,TRBJ1-5,TGTGCCAGCAGCCCAGGGGGTGGGGGTCACAGAGCGCAGCCCCAGCATTTT,CASSPGGGGHRAQPQHF
-,few,TRBV29-1,TRBJ1-1,TGCAGCGTTGACGAGGGGCGCGTCACTGAAGCTTTCTTT,CSVDEGRVTEAFF
TRBD1,few,TRBV6-5,TRBJ1-5,TGTGCCAGCAGTTACCGCTTAACGAGGGGGCTGAGGGTTAGCAATCAGCCCCAGCATTTT,CASSYRLTRGLRVSNQPQHF
-,many,TRBV29-1,TRBJ1-2,TGCAGCGTTGTGAGGGGCAATGGCTACACCTTC,CSVVRGNGYTF
-,many,TRBV3-1,TRBJ1-1,TGTGCCAGCAGCCAGAAGGAGGGGACGGAAGCTTTCTTT,CASSQKEGTEAFF
TRBD1,-,TRBV29-1,TRBJ1-3,TGCAGCGTTGAAGGACAGGGTTTGAGTCCTGGAAACACCATATATTTT,CSVEGQGLSPGNTIYF
-,many,TRBV29-1,TRBJ2-7,TGCAGCGTTTCACAGGGATTTGCCTACGAGCAGTACTTC,CSVSQGFAYEQYF
TRBD1,many,TRBV12-3/TRBV12-4,TRBJ1-2,TGTGCCAGCAGTTCGACGGACAGGGATCGGGCTAACTATGGCTACACCTTC,CASSSTDRDRANYGYTF
-,many,TRBV28,TRBJ2-2,TGTGCCAGCAGTTTAGAGGGAGAAGGAACCGGGGAGCTGTTTTTT,CASSLEGEGTGELFF
TRBD1,-,TRBV5-1,TRBJ2-7,TGCGCCAGCAGCCGACCGGGACAGGGGGACGAGCAGTACTTC,CASSRPGQGDEQYF
-,few,TRBV6-2/TRBV6-3,TRBJ1-5,TGTGCCAGCAGTACAGGAGTAGGGTGGGGGAGCAATCAGCCCCAGCATTTT,CASSTGVGWGSNQPQHF
-,-,TRBV30,TRBJ2-7,TGTGCCTGGAGGAACGATCGAACACAGGGTTCCTACGAGCAGTACTTC,CAWRNDRTQGSYEQYF
-,-,TRBV29-1,TRBJ2-1,TGCAGCGTTGTCCTCGGCGGGGTACCGACGAATGAGCAGTTCTTC,CSVVLGGVPTNEQFF
TRBD1,-,TRBV3-1,TRBJ1-2,TGTGCCAGCAGCCAACACCGGGACAGTCACTATGGCTACACCTTC,CASSQHRDSHYGYTF
-,-,TRBV19,TRBJ1-1,TGTGCCAGTAGTATTAGACAGGAGAACACTGAAGCTTTCTTT,CASSIRQENTEAFF
TRBD1,-,TRBV11-2,TRBJ2-3,TGTGCCAGCAGCCTCGACAGGGCATATACGCAGTATTTT,CASSLDRAYTQYF
TRBD2,many,TRBV7-8,TRBJ2-7,TGTGCCAGCAGCCGAAAACTAGCGGGAGGGACCTACGAGCAGTACTTC,CASSRKLAGGTYEQYF
-,-,TRBV7-2,TRBJ2-3,TGTGCCAGCAGCTTGCAGCGCACGGATACGCAGTATTTT,CASSLQRTDTQYF
-,few,TRBV29-1,TRBJ1-1,TGCAGCGTTGGGTGGGGAACGAACACTGAAGCTTTCTTT,CSVGWGTNTEAFF
-,-,TRBV6-5,TRBJ1-4,TGTGCCAGCAGTTACGAGGGGTCAGGTCCTGAAAAACTGTTTTTT,CASSYEGSGPEKLFF
-,-,TRBV24-1,TRBJ1-1,TGTGCCACCAGTGAGTCATCAGGGAACTTTAGAGAAGCTTTCTTT,CATSESSGNFREAFF
-,many,TRBV6-1,TRBJ2-7,TGTGCCAGCAGCAATCTTCAGGGCCCTCGGACCTACGAGCAGTACTTC,CASSNLQGPRTYEQYF
-,-,TRBV4-1,TRBJ1-1,TGCGCCAGCAGCCAAGAAGTGGGGTTGTACACTGAAGCTTTCTTT,CASSQEVGLYTEAFF
TRBD1,many,TRBV6-9,TRBJ1-2,TGTGCCAGCAGTTACGCCGGGACAGGGTATGGCTACACCTTC,CASSYAGTGYGYTF
TRBD1,-,TRBV18,TRBJ1-2,TGTGCCAGCTCACTTGACAGGGGGCGCCTGAACTATGGCTACACCTTC,CASSLDRGRLNYGYTF
-,many,TRBV28,TRBJ2-7,TGTGCCAGCAGTGACAGGCGATACTACGAGCAGTACTTC,CASSDRRYYEQYF
-,many,TRBV28,TRBJ2-7,TGTGCCGCATCTCTTAGGGGCGAGCAGTACTTC,CAASLRGEQYF
TRBD2,many,TRBV9,TRBJ2-7,TGTGCCAGCAGCTTTCTGGCGGGAGGGGGCGAGCAGTACTTC,CASSFLAGGGEQYF
-,many,TRBV29-1,TRBJ1-4,TGCAGCGTTGAAGACAGGAGGGAAGGGGAAAAACTGTTTTTT,CSVEDRREGEKLFF
-,many,TRBV6-1,TRBJ1-2,TGTGCCAGCAGGAGAGGCAGCGAGAATGGCTACACCTTC,CASRRGSENGYTF
TRBD2,-,TRBV10-2,TRBJ2-5,TGCGCCAGCACTGGCGGGAGGGCGCTACAAGAGACCCAGTACTTC,CASTGGRALQETQYF
-,few,TRBV20-1,TRBJ1-5,TGCAGTGCTAGAGGTAACCATCCGAGCAATCAGCCCCAGCATTTT,CSARGNHPSNQPQHF